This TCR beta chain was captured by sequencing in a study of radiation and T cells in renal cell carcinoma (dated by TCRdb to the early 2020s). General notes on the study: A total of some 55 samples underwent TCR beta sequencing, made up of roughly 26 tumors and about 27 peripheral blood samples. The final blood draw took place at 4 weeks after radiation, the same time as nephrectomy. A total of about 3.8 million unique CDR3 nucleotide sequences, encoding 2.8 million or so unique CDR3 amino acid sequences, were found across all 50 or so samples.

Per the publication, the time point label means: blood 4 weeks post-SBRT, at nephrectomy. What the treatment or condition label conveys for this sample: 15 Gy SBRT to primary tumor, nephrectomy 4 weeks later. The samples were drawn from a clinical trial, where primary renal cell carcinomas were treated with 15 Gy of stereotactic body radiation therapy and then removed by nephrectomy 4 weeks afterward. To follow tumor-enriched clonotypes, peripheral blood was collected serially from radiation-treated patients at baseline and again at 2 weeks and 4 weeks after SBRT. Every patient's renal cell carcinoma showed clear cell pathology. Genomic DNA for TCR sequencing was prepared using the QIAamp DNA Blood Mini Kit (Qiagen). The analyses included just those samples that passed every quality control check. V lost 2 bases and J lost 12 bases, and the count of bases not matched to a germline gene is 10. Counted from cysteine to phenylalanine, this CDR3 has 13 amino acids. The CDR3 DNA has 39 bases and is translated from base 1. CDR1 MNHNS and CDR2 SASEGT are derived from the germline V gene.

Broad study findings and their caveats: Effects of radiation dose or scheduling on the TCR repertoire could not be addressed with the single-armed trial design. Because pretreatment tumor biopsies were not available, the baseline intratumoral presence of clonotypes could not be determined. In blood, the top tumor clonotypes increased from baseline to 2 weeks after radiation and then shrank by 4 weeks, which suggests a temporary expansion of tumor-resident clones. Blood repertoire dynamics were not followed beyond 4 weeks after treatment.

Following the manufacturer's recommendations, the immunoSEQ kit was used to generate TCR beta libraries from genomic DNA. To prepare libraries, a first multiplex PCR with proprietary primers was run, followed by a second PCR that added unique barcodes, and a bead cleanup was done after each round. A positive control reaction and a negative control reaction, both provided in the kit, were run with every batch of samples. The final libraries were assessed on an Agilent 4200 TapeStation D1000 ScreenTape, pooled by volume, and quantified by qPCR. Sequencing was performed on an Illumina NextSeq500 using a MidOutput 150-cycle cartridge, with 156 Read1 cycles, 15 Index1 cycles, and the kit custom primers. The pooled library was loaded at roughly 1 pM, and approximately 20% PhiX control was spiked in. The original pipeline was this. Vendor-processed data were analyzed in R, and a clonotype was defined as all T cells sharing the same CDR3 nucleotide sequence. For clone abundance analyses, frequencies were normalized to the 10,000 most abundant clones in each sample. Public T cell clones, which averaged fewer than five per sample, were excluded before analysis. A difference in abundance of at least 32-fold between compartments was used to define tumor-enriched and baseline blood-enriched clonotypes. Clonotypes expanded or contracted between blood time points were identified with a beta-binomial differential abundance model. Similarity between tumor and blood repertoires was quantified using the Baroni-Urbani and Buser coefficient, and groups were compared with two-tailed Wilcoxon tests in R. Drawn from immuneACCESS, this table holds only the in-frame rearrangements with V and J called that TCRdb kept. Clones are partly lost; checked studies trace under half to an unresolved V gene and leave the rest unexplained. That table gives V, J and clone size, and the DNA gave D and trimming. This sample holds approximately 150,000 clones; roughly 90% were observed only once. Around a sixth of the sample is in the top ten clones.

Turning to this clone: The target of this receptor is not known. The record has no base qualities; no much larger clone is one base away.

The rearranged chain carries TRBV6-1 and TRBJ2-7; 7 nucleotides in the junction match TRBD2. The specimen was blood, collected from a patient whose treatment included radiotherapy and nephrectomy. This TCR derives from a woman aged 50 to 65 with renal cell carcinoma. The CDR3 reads CASSELGGRDRYF. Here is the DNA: TGTGCCAGCAGTGAATTGGGAGGGCGCGATCGGTACTTC.